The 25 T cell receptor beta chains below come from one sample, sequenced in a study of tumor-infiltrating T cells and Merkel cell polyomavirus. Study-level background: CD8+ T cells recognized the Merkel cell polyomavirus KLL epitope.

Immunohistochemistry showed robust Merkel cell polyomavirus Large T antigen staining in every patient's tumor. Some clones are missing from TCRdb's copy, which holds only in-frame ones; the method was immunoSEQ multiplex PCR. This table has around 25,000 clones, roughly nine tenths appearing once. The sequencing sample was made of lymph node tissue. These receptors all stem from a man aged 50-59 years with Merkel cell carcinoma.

CDR3 coding DNA: TGTGCCAGCAGTTTAAAGCTAAACTCGGGGGAGCAGTACTTC. Protein product: CASSLKLNSGEQYF. This chain connects TRBV27 to TRBJ2-7; maybe TRBD2 (5 bases). Germline CDR1 and CDR2: MNHEY and SMNVEV (reference sequence). The V end was cut by 2 bases, the J end by 7 bases, with 15 bases between. The CDR3 is 14 amino acids.

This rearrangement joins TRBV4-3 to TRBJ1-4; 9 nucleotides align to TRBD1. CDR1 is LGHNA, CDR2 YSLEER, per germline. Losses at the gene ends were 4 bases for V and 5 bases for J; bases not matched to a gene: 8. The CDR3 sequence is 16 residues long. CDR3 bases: TGCGCCAGCAGCCCCACCGTGGGGACAGGGAATGAAAAACTGTTTTTT. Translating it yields CASSPTVGTGNEKLFF.

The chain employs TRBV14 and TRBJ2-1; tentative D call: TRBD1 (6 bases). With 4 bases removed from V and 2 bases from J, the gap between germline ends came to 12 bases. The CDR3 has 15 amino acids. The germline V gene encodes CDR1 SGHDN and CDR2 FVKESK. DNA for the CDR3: TGTGCCAGCAGCCCCATGGACAGCCCCTACAATGAGCAGTTCTTC. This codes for CASSPMDSPYNEQFF.

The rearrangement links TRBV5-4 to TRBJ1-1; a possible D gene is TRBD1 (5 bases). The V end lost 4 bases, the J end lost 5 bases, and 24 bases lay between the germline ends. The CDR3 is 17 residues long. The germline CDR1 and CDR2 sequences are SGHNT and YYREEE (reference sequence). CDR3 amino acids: CASSRGTALLGDTEAFF. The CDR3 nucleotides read TGTGCCAGCAGCCGCGGGACGGCCCTTTTGGGGGATACTGAAGCTTTCTTT.

In DNA form, the CDR3 reads TGTGCCAGCAACCGAGACGGGGAATCTGAAGCTTTCTTT. It specifies CASNRDGESEAFF. This chain links TRBV13 with TRBJ1-1, with unresolved D. This CDR3 is built from 13 residues. Germline CDR1 is PRHDT and CDR2 is FYEKMQ (reference sequence). V dropped 7 bases and J dropped 6 bases, with 15 bases sitting between them.

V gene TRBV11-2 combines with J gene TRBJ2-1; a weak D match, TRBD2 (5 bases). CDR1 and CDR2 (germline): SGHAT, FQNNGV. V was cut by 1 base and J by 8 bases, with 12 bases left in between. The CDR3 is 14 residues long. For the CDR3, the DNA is TGTGCCAGCAGCTTAGTTGTGGGAGTGGATGAGCAGTTCTTC. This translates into CASSLVVGVDEQFF. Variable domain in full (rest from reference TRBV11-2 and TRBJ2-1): EAGVAQSPRYKIIEKRQSVAFWCNPISGHATLYWYQQILGQGPKLLIQFQNNGVVDDSQLPKDRFSAERLKGVDSTLKIQPAKLEDSAVYLCASSLVVGVDEQFFGPGTRLTVL.

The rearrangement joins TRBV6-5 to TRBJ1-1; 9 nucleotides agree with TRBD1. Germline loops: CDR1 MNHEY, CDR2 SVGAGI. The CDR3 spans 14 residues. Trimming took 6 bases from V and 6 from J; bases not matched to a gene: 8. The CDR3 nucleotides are TGTGCCAGCAGAAACCGACAGGGGGTCTCTGAAGCTTTCTTT. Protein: CASRNRQGVSEAFF.

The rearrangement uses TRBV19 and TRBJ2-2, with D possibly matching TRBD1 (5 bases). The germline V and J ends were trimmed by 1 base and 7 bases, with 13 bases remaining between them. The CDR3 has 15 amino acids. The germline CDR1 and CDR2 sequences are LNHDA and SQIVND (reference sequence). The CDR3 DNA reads TGTGCCAGTAGTATAGTCAACAGGAAGGGCGGGGAGCTGTTTTTT. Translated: CASSIVNRKGGELFF.

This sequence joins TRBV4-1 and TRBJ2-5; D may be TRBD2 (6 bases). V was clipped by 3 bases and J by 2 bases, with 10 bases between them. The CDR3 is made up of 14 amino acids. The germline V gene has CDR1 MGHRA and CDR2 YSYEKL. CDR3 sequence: CASSHLGGQETQYF. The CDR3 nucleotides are TGCGCCAGCAGCCATCTTGGGGGGCAAGAGACCCAGTACTTC.

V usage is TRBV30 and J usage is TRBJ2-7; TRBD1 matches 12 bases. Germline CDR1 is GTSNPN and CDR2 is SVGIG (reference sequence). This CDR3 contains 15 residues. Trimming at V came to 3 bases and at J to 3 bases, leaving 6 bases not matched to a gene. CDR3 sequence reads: CAWSEGTGGYYEQYF. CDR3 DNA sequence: TGTGCCTGGAGCGAAGGGACAGGGGGCTACTACGAGCAGTACTTC.

CDR3 in DNA: TGTGCCAGTAGTATAGATCGGGGAGAGTTTGGGTATGGCTACACCTTC. This codes for CASSIDRGEFGYGYTF. The J gene is TRBJ1-2, the V gene TRBV19; D unclear. The CDR3 spans 16 residues. V shed 0 bases and J shed 5 bases, with 16 bases lying between them. The germline gives CDR1 LNHDA, CDR2 SQIVND (reference sequence).

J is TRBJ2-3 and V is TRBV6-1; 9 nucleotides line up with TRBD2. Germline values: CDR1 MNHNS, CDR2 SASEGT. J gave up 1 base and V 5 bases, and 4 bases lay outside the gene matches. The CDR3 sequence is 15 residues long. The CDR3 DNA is TGTGCCAGCAGTCTATTAGCGGGGGGCACAGATACGCAGTATTTT. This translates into CASSLLAGGTDTQYF.

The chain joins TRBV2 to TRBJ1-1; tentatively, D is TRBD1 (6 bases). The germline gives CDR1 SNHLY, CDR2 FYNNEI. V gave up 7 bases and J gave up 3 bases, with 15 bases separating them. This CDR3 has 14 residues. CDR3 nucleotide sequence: TGTGCCAGCACCCGGGGGGCGGCGGACACTGAAGCTTTCTTT. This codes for CASTRGAADTEAFF. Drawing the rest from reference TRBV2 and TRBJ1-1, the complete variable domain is EPEVTQTPSHQVTQMGQEVILRCVPISNHLYFYWYRQILGQKVEFLVSFYNNEISEKSEIFDDQFSVERPDGSNFTLKIRSTKLEDSAMYFCASTRGAADTEAFFGQGTRLTVV.

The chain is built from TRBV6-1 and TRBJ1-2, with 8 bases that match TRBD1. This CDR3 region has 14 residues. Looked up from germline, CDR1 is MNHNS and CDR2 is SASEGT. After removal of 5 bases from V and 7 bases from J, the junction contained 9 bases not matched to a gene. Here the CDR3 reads CASSLDRGYSGYTF. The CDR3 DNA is TGTGCCAGCAGTCTAGACAGGGGTTACTCTGGCTACACCTTC.

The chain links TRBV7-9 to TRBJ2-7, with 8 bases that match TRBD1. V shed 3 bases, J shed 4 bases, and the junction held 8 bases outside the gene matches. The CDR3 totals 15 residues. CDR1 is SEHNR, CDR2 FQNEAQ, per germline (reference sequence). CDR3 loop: CASSFSGQGSYEQYF. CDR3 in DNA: TGTGCCAGCAGCTTCAGCGGACAGGGCTCTTACGAGCAGTACTTC. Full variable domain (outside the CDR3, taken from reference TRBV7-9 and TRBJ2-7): DTGVSQNPRHKITKRGQNVTFRCDPISEHNRLYWYRQTLGQGPEFLTYFQNEAQLEKSRLLSDRFSAERPKGSFSTLEIQRTEQGDSAMYLCASSFSGQGSYEQYFGPGTRLTVT.

DNA for the CDR3: TGTGCCAGTAGTTTTAACCCAGGGGCTGAGCAGTTCTTC. The encoded protein is CASSFNPGAEQFF. This chain connects TRBV19 to TRBJ2-1, with D maybe TRBD1 (6 bases). There are 13 residues in the CDR3. CDR1 and CDR2 from the germline V gene are LNHDA and SQIVND (reference sequence). V was shortened by 5 bases and J by 9 bases, with 14 bases between the two germline ends.

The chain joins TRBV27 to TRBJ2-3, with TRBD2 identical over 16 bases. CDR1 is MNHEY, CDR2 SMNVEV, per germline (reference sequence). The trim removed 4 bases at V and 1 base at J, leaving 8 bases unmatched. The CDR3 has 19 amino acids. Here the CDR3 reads CASSSPGLAGGPGTDTQYF. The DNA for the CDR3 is TGTGCCAGCAGTTCCCCGGGACTAGCGGGAGGGCCCGGCACAGATACGCAGTATTTT.

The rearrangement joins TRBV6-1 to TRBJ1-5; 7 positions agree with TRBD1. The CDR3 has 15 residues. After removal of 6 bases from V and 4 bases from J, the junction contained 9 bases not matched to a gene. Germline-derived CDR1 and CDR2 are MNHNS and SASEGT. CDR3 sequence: CASSGAGGRNQPQHF. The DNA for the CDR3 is TGTGCCAGCAGCGGTGCAGGGGGGCGGAATCAGCCCCAGCATTTT.

The DNA for the CDR3 is TGTGCCAGCAGCCAGGACTCCTCTGGGGCCAACGTCCTGACTTTC. Amino acids: CASSQDSSGANVLTF. This chain links TRBV7-2 with TRBJ2-6; a possible D gene is TRBD2 (5 bases). The germline V gene encodes CDR1 SGHTA and CDR2 FQGNSA. CDR3 length: 15 amino acids. The V end was cut by 5 bases, the J end by 0 bases, with 8 bases between.

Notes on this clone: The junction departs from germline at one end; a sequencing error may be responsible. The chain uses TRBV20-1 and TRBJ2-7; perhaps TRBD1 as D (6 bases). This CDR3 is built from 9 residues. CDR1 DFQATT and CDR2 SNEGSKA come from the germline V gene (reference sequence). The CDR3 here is CSAPLDRFF. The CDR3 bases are TGCAGTGCCCCCCTAGACAGGTTCTTC.

CDR3 in DNA: TGTGCCATCAGTTCCGACAGGGAAGTAGACGAGCAGTACTTC. This translates into CAISSDREVDEQYF. V is TRBV10-3 and J is TRBJ2-7; the match to TRBD1 covers 7 bases. CDR1 and CDR2 from the germline V gene are ENHRY and SYGVKD. The ends lost 5 bases at V and 5 bases at J; junction bases unmatched: 9. The CDR3 contains 14 residues.

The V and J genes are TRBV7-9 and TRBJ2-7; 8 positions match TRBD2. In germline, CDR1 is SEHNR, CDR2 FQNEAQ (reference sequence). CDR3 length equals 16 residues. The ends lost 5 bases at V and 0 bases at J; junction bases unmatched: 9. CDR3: CASSPPTGLGSYEQYF. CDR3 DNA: TGTGCCAGCAGCCCGCCTACGGGACTAGGCTCCTACGAGCAGTACTTC. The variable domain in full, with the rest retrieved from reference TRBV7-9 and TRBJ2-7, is DTGVSQNPRHKITKRGQNVTFRCDPISEHNRLYWYRQTLGQGPEFLTYFQNEAQLEKSRLLSDRFSAERPKGSFSTLEIQRTEQGDSAMYLCASSPPTGLGSYEQYFGPGTRLTVT.

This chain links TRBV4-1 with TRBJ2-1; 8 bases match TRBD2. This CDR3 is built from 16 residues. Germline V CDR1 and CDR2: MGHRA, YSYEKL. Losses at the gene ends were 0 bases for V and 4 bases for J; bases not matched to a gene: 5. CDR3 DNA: TGCGCCAGCAGCCAAGACGGGGCGGGAGGTTACAATGAGCAGTTCTTC. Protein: CASSQDGAGGYNEQFF.

As DNA, the CDR3 is TGTGCCAGCAGTGAGGCGAGCGGGGGGGTCTACGAGCAGTACTTC. Its protein is CASSEASGGVYEQYF. The chain recombines TRBV6-1 with TRBJ2-7; TRBD2 matches 10 bases. Germline V gene lookup returns CDR1 MNHNS and CDR2 SASEGT. The CDR3 runs to 15 residues. V was clipped by 3 bases and J by 3 bases; unmatched bases: 5.

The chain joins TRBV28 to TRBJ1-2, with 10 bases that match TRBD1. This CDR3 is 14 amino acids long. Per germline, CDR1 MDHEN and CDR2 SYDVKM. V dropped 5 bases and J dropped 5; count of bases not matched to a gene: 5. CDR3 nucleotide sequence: TGTGCCAGCAGTCCGACAGGGGGCGGTTATGGCTACACCTTC. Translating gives CASSPTGGGYGYTF.